The entry that follows covers one T cell receptor beta chain sequence. The record originates from a study of cytotoxic CD8 clonotypes in ibrutinib-treated CLL. Some clones are missing from TCRdb's copy, which holds only in-frame ones; the method was immunoSEQ multiplex PCR. Among 85,000 or so clones listed, more than 75% were seen once. Trimming pared 4 bases from V and 9 bases from J, leaving 15 bases between. Germline V gene lookup returns CDR1 MDHEN and CDR2 SYDVKM. The CDR3 covers 14 residues. The sample here was PBMCs, taken after 12 months of ibrutinib treatment. The genes are TRBV28 and TRBJ2-2; TRBD2 might be the D (5 bases). The receptor was derived from a human donor with chronic lymphocytic leukemia. CDR3: CASSWTEEGRELFF. CDR3 bases: TGTGCCAGCAGTTGGACCGAAGAGGGCAGGGAGCTGTTTTTT.